This T cell receptor (beta chain) was sequenced in a study of technical replicates of blood from several donors. The CDR3 has 16 amino acids. The germline gives CDR1 SGHNT, CDR2 YYREEE (reference sequence). The V and J ends lost 4 bases and 7 bases, in that order; junction bases with no gene match: 10. Here immunoSEQ multiplex PCR was the method, and the copy in TCRdb shows in-frame clones only, minus some. The data hold roughly 59,000 clones, with about 90% observed a single time. This sequence was found in a human donor in good health. Some clones in this sample may be carry-over from other donors' samples. Sequencing was carried out using PBMCs. The rearrangement joins TRBV5-4 to TRBJ2-1, with 11 bases that match TRBD2. The CDR3 nucleotides are TGTGCCAGCAGCCGAACTAGCGGGAGTTCGGGGAATGAGCAGTTCTTC. Protein: CASSRTSGSSGNEQFF.